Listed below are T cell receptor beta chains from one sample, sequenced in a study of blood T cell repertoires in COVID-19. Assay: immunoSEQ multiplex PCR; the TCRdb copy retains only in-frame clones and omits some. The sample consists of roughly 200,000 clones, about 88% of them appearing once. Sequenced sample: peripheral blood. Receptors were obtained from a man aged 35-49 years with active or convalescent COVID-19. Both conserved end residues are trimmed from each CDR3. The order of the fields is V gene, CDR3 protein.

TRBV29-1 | SVAGGSTKGTEAF
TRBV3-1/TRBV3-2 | ASSPGTGKGYT
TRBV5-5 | ASSLEPGSSSYEQY
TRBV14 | ASSLRQGRATGELF
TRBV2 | ASSRTTTGPGLF
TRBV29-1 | SAARGQETQY
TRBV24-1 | ATSDFSGLGYT
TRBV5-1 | ASAAGQGDQPQH
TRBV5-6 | ASSLARRQGAYTGELF
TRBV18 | ASSPEGALSEGYT
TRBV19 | ASSEGGRKNEQF
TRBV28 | ASSRGPETQY
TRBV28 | ASSLMVGGTQPQH
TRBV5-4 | ASSKRQGTDTQY
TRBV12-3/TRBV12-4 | ASSFSGDLYAF
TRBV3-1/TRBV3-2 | ASSRPGTGELF
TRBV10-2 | ASVQSRYSYNSPLH
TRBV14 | ASSRTGNEQF
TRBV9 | ASSVEGQGHYEQY
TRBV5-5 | ASSSRQGSNQPQH
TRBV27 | ASRQLRGPETQY
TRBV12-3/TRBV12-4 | ASSLGGGQPQH
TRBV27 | ASSSGTSGWVQETQY
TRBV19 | ASSITGVGGAF
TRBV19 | ASSIDREDDEQY
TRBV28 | ASSPRKGANYGYT